Shown below are 18 T cell receptor beta chains from a single sample sequenced in a study of lymphopenia after photon versus proton radiotherapy. Method: immunoSEQ multiplex PCR; TCRdb's copy keeps in-frame clones and lacks some. Of around 28,000 clones in the sample, around 85% were seen once. Sequencing was performed on peripheral blood, taken from a patient treated with photon-based radiotherapy. These receptors were taken from a man aged 45-65 years with gastric cancer.

The rearrangement joins TRBV9 to TRBJ1-2, with TRBD1 matching 8 bases. Trimming at V came to 2 bases and at J to 4 bases, leaving 10 bases not matched to a gene. The CDR3 is made up of 16 amino acids. From germline, CDR1 is SGDLS and CDR2 YYNGEE. In DNA, the CDR3 is TGTGCCAGCAGCGTCGGCTCTGGACAGGGAGGCTATGGCTACACCTTC. Translation: CASSVGSGQGGYGYTF.

This clone has a single count. The chain is built from TRBV11-2 and TRBJ2-3; 8 positions match TRBD2. Unmatched junction bases numbered 6, after V lost 0 bases and J lost 4 bases. This CDR3 has 16 amino acids. Germline lookup yields CDR1 SGHAT and CDR2 FQNNGV. This CDR3 is CASSLEGSGVADTQYF. In DNA form, the CDR3 reads TGTGCCAGCAGCTTAGAGGGTAGCGGGGTAGCAGATACGCAGTATTTT.

The CDR3 DNA reads TGTGCCAGCAGACGAACAGGGACTGGAAACACCATATATTTT. Translated, it gives CASRRTGTGNTIYF. This chain uses TRBV7-2 with TRBJ1-3, with D possibly matching TRBD1 (6 bases). The V gene lost 6 bases and the J gene lost 2 bases, with 11 bases spanning the gap. Germline V gives CDR1 SGHTA, CDR2 FQGNSA. The CDR3 sequence is 14 residues long.

The chain is built from TRBV5-6 and TRBJ2-7, with D perhaps TRBD1 (6 bases). The germline V and J ends were trimmed by 4 bases and 1 base, with 15 bases remaining between them. This CDR3 contains 15 residues. The germline V gene encodes CDR1 SGHDT and CDR2 YYEEEE. The CDR3: CASSALGTGSYEQYV. The CDR3 region has the DNA TGTGCCAGCAGCGCCCTGGGTACAGGGTCCTACGAGCAGTACGTC.

The chain employs TRBV19 and TRBJ2-7, with 10 bases fitting TRBD2. The CDR3 is made up of 19 amino acids. The J segment lost 3 bases and the V segment lost 11 bases, leaving 25 bases of the junction unmatched. Germline assignment: CDR1 LNHDA and CDR2 SQIVND (reference sequence). The DNA for the CDR3 is TGTGCCCGGGACCGTGCTAGCGGGGGACTCCGATTACCCTTCTACGAGCAGTACGTC. Protein sequence: CARDRASGGLRLPFYEQYV.

The rearrangement links TRBV5-6 to TRBJ2-1; D remains ambiguous. With 2 bases removed from V and 8 bases from J, the gap between germline ends came to 5 bases. Germline CDR1 reads SGHDT; CDR2 reads YYEEEE. There are 11 residues in the CDR3. The CDR3 nucleotides read TGTGCCAGCAGCTTTTCCGATGAGCAGTTCTTC. It encodes CASSFSDEQFF.

This clone was picked up a small number of times. This chain uses TRBV5-1 with TRBJ1-6; 7 bases are shared with TRBD1. With V trimmed by 5 bases and J by 5 bases, 4 bases remained unmatched. Germline V gene lookup returns CDR1 SGHRS and CDR2 YFSETQ. The CDR3 is made up of 14 amino acids. For the CDR3, the DNA is TGCGCCAGCAGACGGGACAGAAATAATTCACCCCTCCACTTT. It codes for CASRRDRNNSPLHF.

V usage is TRBV28 and J usage is TRBJ1-1, with 9 bases matching TRBD1. V shed 4 bases and J 11 bases; nucleotides not matched to a gene: 8. Germline V gene sequence: CDR1 MDHEN, CDR2 SYDVKM. The CDR3 has 13 amino acids. The CDR3 DNA follows: TGTGCCAGCAGTTCTACCGGGACAGGGAATGCTTTCTTT. Protein sequence: CASSSTGTGNAFF.

The chain has TRBV7-3 and TRBJ1-5, with a tentative D call TRBD1 (5 bases). Per the germline V gene, CDR1 is SGHTA and CDR2 is FQGTGA. Between the trimmed V and J ends, which lost 2 bases and 2 bases, there was a span of 10 bases. This CDR3 spans 15 amino acids. The CDR3 region has the DNA TGTGCCAGCAGCTTATCAGGAGGGGGCAATCAGCCCCAGCATTTT. It codes for CASSLSGGGNQPQHF.

This clone turned up a few times. This chain links TRBV5-5 with TRBJ2-1; 8 bases match TRBD1. Germline CDR1 and CDR2: SGHKS and YYEKEE (reference sequence). The trim removed 0 bases at V and 7 bases at J, leaving 9 bases unmatched. This CDR3 is 16 amino acids long. This chain's CDR3 is CASSLARGLGGNEQFF. CDR3 DNA sequence: TGTGCCAGCAGCTTGGCCAGGGGGCTTGGTGGAAATGAGCAGTTCTTC.

The V and J genes are TRBV6-5 and TRBJ1-2, with 9 bases lining up with TRBD1. Germline-derived CDR1 and CDR2 are MNHEY and SVGAGI. After removal of 7 bases from V and 4 bases from J, the junction contained 7 bases not matched to a gene. This CDR3 has 14 residues. CDR3 in DNA: TGTGCCAGCACCGACGACAGGGGGAGCTATGGCTACACCTTC. Protein: CASTDDRGSYGYTF.

V is TRBV9 and J is TRBJ2-3; TRBD2 matches at 13 bases. The CDR3 is made up of 17 amino acids. V gave up 0 bases and J gave up 5 bases; unmatched junction bases: 6. Germline-derived CDR1 and CDR2 are SGDLS and YYNGEE. The CDR3 reads CASSVGLAGGVLDTQYF. The CDR3 DNA follows: TGTGCCAGCAGCGTAGGACTAGCGGGGGGCGTCTTAGATACGCAGTATTTT.

This chain links TRBV6-6 with TRBJ1-2; D uncertain. The CDR3 extends over 14 amino acids. Per the germline V gene, CDR1 is MNHNY and CDR2 is SVGAGI (reference sequence). V lost 0 bases and J lost 2, with 7 bases in between. CDR3 protein: CASSYSRQNYGYTF. The CDR3 DNA is TGTGCCAGCAGTTACTCGAGGCAGAACTATGGCTACACCTTC.

This clone was counted once. This chain uses TRBV6-1 with TRBJ2-5, with 10 bases matching TRBD2. V gave up 1 base and J gave up 1 base; unmatched junction bases: 15. Per germline, CDR1 MNHNS and CDR2 SASEGT. This CDR3 region has 20 residues. The CDR3 protein is CASSEDPLRLAGEGQETQYF. CDR3 DNA: TGTGCCAGCAGTGAAGACCCTTTAAGACTAGCGGGTGAGGGCCAAGAGACCCAGTACTTC.

The V and J genes are TRBV5-6 and TRBJ1-6; tentative D call: TRBD1 (6 bases). This CDR3 is 15 amino acids long. V was trimmed by 5 bases and J by 0 bases, leaving 9 bases between them. The germline V gene encodes CDR1 SGHDT and CDR2 YYEEEE. CDR3 DNA sequence: TGTGCCAGCAGTCAGGGGAACTCCTATAATTCACCCCTCCACTTT. This gives the protein CASSQGNSYNSPLHF.

This chain links TRBV11-2 with TRBJ2-3, with D possibly matching TRBD1 (5 bases). Germline V CDR1 and CDR2: SGHAT, FQNNGV. The V end lost 4 bases, the J end lost 5 bases, and 16 bases lay between the germline ends. The CDR3 totals 15 residues. The CDR3 protein is CASSSDKMGGDTQYF. The CDR3 DNA reads as TGTGCCAGCAGCTCGGACAAGATGGGTGGAGATACGCAGTATTTT.

The rearrangement joins TRBV19 to TRBJ1-4; 7 bases map to TRBD1. The V gene end was trimmed by 7 bases and the J gene end by 7 bases; junction bases not matched to a gene: 6. CDR3 length: 13 residues. Per the germline V gene, CDR1 is LNHDA and CDR2 is SQIVND (reference sequence). CDR3 in amino acids: CASTSRQGEKLFF. The CDR3 bases are TGTGCCAGTACCTCCCGACAGGGTGAAAAACTGTTTTTT.

The chain uses TRBV5-1 and TRBJ2-3, with D perhaps assigned TRBD1 or TRBD2 (5 bases each). The CDR3 runs 15 residues. The V gene lost 1 base and the J gene lost 2 bases, with 11 bases spanning the gap. CDR1 and CDR2 from the germline V gene are SGHRS and YFSETQ. The CDR3 sequence is CASSLRDPTTDTQYF. The CDR3 DNA sequence: TGCGCCAGCAGCTTGCGGGACCCCACCACAGATACGCAGTATTTT.